The clone carrying this T cell receptor beta chain was seen a single time. This record belongs to a study of blood T cell repertoires in COVID-19. Ages ranged from about 18 to 89 years, with residence in about 23 US areas. Germline lookup yields CDR1 KGHSH and CDR2 LQKENI. This CDR3 is built from 13 residues. Between the trimmed V and J ends, which lost 8 bases and 3 bases, there was a span of 11 bases. The method was immunoSEQ multiplex PCR; TCRdb's version includes in-frame clones alone and lacks a portion of them. Among 120,000 to 150,000 clones listed, 84% were seen once. Input material: PBMCs or T cells enriched from blood (not recorded which). The chain carries TRBV18 and TRBJ2-1, with D perhaps TRBD2 (5 bases). The sequence derives from a woman in her late teens or twenties who had been exposed to COVID-19. CDR3 region: CASADYNYNEQFF. The DNA of the CDR3 is TGTGCCAGCGCAGACTATAACTACAATGAGCAGTTCTTC.